These T cell receptor beta chains were read from a single sample in a study of blood T cell repertoires in COVID-19. TCRdb keeps only in-frame clones here, not all; method: immunoSEQ multiplex PCR. The data show about 130,000 clones, approximately 88% seen once. The sequenced sample consisted of peripheral blood. Receptors originate from a man aged 45-65 years with acute or convalescent COVID-19. Both conserved end residues are part of each CDR3. D genes are given only for firm matches. Expanded clones get a size class; other rows say once, few or many, or leave the size out.

J gene	V gene	D gene	clone size	CDR3 DNA	CDR3 protein
TRBJ2-1	TRBV28	-	once	TGTGCCAGCAGTTTACGAGCCCATGACTACAATGAGCAGTTCTTC	CASSLRAHDYNEQFF
TRBJ1-2	TRBV3-1/TRBV3-2	-	-	TGTGCCAGCAGCCAAGGTTTTGGGGCCAACTATGGCTACACCTTC	CASSQGFGANYGYTF
TRBJ1-2	TRBV25-1	TRBD1	-	TGTGCCAGCAGTGATTATCAACCCGGGACAGGGGGGGGCTACACCTTC	CASSDYQPGTGGGYTF
TRBJ2-3	TRBV19	TRBD1	-	TGTGCCAGTAGTATCAGGGGGTTGACAGATACGCAGTATTTT	CASSIRGLTDTQYF
TRBJ2-7	TRBV2	-	-	TGTGCCAGCATGCCGTACCCCGGGGCCTACGAGCAGTACTTC	CASMPYPGAYEQYF
TRBJ1-1	TRBV11-3	TRBD1	few	TGTGCCAGCAGCGCAGGACAGGGCCGGAACACTGAAGCTTTCTTT	CASSAGQGRNTEAFF
TRBJ2-2	TRBV5-1	TRBD1	once	TGCGCCAGCAGCCGGCCGATCGGGACAGGGTCCGCGAACACCGGGGAGCTGTTTTTT	CASSRPIGTGSANTGELFF
TRBJ1-5	TRBV7-9	TRBD1	many	TGTGCCAGCAGCCAGTGGGACAGGCAGGGCAATCAGCCCCAGCATTTT	CASSQWDRQGNQPQHF
TRBJ2-2	TRBV10-1	-	-	TGCGCCAGCTCGCGGGGAGGCACCGGGGAGCTGTTTTTT	CASSRGGTGELFF
TRBJ2-5	TRBV7-9	-	once	TGTGCCAGCAGCTTCGGGTACAGGGACCCGAGAGAGACCCAGTACTTC	CASSFGYRDPRETQYF